This entry features one TCR beta chain sequence. The antigen remains undetermined. The data are from a study of cytomegalovirus exposure and HLA in healthy donors. Study results and limitations: Productive rates of about 87% or about 30% were seen for most TCR beta V segments in an earlier analysis. Presence/absence analyses rested on an assumption that sequencing depth was roughly uniform across donors.

Nominally healthy donors provided the samples, though records likely missed some immune exposures. PCR primers comprised 60 Vbeta and 13 Jbeta primers. TCRdb keeps only in-frame clones here, not all; method: immunoSEQ multiplex PCR. The data show around 130,000 clones, and the top ten clones hold 1.5% to 2.5%. The CDR3 runs to 16 residues. Per germline, CDR1 SNHLY and CDR2 FYNNEI. V lost 6 bases to trimming and J lost 2 bases; unmatched junction nucleotides: 10. Source material: PBMCs. This receptor was taken from a woman aged 60-75 years in good health and CMV-seronegative. This sequence joins TRBV2 and TRBJ1-5, with 7 bases matching TRBD1. CDR3 sequence: CASSPGHRGGNQPQHF. For the CDR3, the DNA is TGTGCCAGCAGCCCAGGCCACAGGGGTGGCAATCAGCCCCAGCATTTT.